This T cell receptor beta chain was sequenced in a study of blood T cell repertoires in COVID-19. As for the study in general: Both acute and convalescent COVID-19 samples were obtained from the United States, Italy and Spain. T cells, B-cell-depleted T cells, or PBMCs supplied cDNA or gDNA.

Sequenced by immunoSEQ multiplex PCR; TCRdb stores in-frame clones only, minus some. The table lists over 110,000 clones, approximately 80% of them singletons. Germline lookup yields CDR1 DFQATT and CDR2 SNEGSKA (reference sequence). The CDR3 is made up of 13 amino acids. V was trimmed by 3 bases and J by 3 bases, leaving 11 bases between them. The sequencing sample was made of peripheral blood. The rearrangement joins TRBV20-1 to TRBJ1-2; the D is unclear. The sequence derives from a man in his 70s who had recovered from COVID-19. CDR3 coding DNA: TGCAGTGCTAGTCTGAGGGAAGACTATGGCTACACCTTC. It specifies CSASLREDYGYTF.